A selection of T cell receptor beta chains follows, all from one sample in a study of vaccination and CD4 T cells after COVID-19. TCRdb recomputed calls from the PCR reads with MiXCR, one row per CDR3 protein. Found here are more than 15,000 distinct CDR3 sequences, about 45% of them singletons; the top ten hold around 14%. For these receptors, no antigen is known. The sequencing input was CD4+ T cells from blood, cultured in vitro. Receptors were obtained from a human donor who had recovered from COVID-19. CDR3s include the opening cysteine and the closing phenylalanine or tryptophan. Fields, in order: CDR3 protein, CDR3 DNA, D gene, V gene, clone size, J gene. The D gene is left open where the match is weak. Expanded clones get a size class; other rows say once, few or many, or leave the size out.

CSAPDRREQFF TGCAGTGCGCCGGACAGGAGGGAGCAGTTCTTC TRBD1 TRBV20-1 few TRBJ2-1
CASSSRTANYGYTF TGTGCCAGCAGTTCGAGGACAGCTAACTATGGCTACACCTTC . TRBV2 . TRBJ1-2
CASSLKISRLAGSGKEDTQYF TGCGCCAGCAGCCTCAAGATCTCGAGACTAGCGGGATCGGGTAAAGAAGATACGCAGTATTTT TRBD2 TRBV4-3 few TRBJ2-3
CAISGLVSLPDTQYF TGTGCCATCAGTGGTCTAGTCTCTTTGCCAGATACGCAGTATTTT . TRBV10-3 . TRBJ2-3
CASSGQDSTGELFF TGCGCCAGCAGCGGCCAGGACAGCACCGGGGAGCTGTTTTTT . TRBV5-1 few TRBJ2-2
CASKSSTGASYEQYF TGTGCCAGCAAGTCCTCGACAGGGGCGAGCTACGAGCAGTACTTC TRBD1 TRBV28 . TRBJ2-7
CASSLGTGDGSPLHF TGTGCCAGCTCACTGGGGACAGGGGATGGGTCACCCCTCCACTTT TRBD1 TRBV18 . TRBJ1-6
CASSLGDRGVRGYTF TGTGCCAGCAGTTTGGGAGACAGGGGGGTACGAGGCTACACCTTC TRBD1 TRBV28 . TRBJ1-2
CASSLRREPDTQYF TGTGCCAGCAGCTTACGGCGGGAGCCAGATACGCAGTATTTT TRBD2 TRBV7-2 . TRBJ2-3
CASSLTGRNEQFF TGTGCCAGCAGCCTGACAGGGAGGAATGAGCAGTTCTTC . TRBV11-1 . TRBJ2-1
CASSLVPSDEQYF TGTGCCAGCAGCTTGGTCCCTAGCGACGAGCAGTACTTC . TRBV7-2 . TRBJ2-7
CASSSGQYGSTRRGNTIYF TGTGCCAGCAGTTCAGGACAGTACGGGTCCACGCGACGCGGAAACACCATATATTTT . TRBV27 . TRBJ1-3
CASSLLAGVETQYF TGCGCCAGCAGCTTACTAGCGGGGGTTGAGACCCAGTACTTC TRBD2 TRBV5-1 . TRBJ2-5
CATSDSGGRINEQFF TGTGCCACCAGTGATTCCGGGGGCAGAATCAATGAGCAGTTCTTC . TRBV24-1 . TRBJ2-1
CASSQDTGRSSPLHF TGTGCCAGCAGTCAAGACACCGGTCGAAGTTCACCCCTCCACTTT . TRBV6-1 . TRBJ1-6
CASRGWGEFTDTQYF TGTGCCAGCAGGGGCTGGGGGGAATTTACAGATACGCAGTATTTT . TRBV6-1 few TRBJ2-3
CSASADTGELFF TGCAGTGCTAGCGCAGATACCGGGGAGCTGTTTTTT . TRBV20-1 . TRBJ2-2